Below, one T cell receptor beta chain is given with its context. The data derive from a study of blood T cell repertoires in COVID-19. Patients of the Seattle cohort, enrolled during active infection, were followed longitudinally. Trimming left V 1 base short and J 2 bases short, with 10 bases between. The germline gives CDR1 PRHDT, CDR2 FYEKMQ (reference sequence). The CDR3 is made up of 15 amino acids. Per the original methods: Reference gene primers were amplified, and this amplification served to estimate nucleated cell counts. The assay was immunoSEQ multiplex PCR, and TCRdb's table has in-frame clones only and misses some. Clone size and V and J calls were adopted from that table, with D and trimming inferred from the DNA. The sample has about 200,000 clones, roughly nine tenths seen once.

The specimen was peripheral blood. The sequence derives from a woman in her forties or fifties with COVID-19, enrolled during active disease. This chain uses TRBV13 with TRBJ2-3; D perhaps matches TRBD2 (6 bases). The DNA for the CDR3 is TGTGCCAGCAGCTTAGCACCGGGGGACACAGATACGCAGTATTTT. Its protein product is CASSLAPGDTDTQYF.